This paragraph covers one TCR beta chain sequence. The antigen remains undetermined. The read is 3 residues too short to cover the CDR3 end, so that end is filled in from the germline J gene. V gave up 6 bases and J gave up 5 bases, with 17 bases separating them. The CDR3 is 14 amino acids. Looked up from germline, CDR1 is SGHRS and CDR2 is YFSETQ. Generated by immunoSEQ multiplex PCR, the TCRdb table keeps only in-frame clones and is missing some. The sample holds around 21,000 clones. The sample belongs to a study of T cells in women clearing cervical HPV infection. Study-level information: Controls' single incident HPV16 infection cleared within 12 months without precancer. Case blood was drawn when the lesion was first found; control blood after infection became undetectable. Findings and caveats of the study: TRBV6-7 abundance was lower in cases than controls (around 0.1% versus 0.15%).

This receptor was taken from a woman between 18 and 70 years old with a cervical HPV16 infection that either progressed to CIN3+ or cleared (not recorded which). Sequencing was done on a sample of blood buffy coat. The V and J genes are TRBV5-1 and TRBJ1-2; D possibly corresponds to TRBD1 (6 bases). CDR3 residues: CASNPTQGGYGYTF. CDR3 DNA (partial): TGCGCCAGCAACCCAACACAGGGTGGGTATGGC. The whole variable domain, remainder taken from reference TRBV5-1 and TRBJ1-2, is KAGVTQTPRYLIKTRGQQVTLSCSPISGHRSVSWYQQTPGQGLQFLFEYFSETQRNKGNFPGRFSGRQFSNSRSEMNVSTLELGDSALYLCASNPTQGGYGYTFGSGTRLTVV.